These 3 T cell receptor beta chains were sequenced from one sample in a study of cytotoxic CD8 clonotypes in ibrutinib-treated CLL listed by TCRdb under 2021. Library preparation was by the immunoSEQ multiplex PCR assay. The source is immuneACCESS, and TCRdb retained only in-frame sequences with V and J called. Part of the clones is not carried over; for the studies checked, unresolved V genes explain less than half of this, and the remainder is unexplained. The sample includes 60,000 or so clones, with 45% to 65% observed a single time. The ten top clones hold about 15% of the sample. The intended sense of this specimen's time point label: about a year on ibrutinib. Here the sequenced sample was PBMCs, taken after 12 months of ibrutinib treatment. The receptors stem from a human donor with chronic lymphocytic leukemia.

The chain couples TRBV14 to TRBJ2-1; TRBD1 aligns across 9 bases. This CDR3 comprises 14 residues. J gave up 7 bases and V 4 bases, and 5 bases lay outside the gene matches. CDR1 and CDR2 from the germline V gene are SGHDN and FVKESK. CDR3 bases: TGTGCCAGCAGCCGATTGGGACAGGGAAATGAGCAGTTCTTC. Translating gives CASSRLGQGNEQFF.

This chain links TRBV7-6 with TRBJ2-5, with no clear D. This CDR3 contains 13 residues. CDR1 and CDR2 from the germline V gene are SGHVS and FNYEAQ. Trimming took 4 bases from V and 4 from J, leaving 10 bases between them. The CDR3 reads CASSSSLLETQYF. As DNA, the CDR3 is TGTGCCAGCAGCTCATCCCTTCTAGAGACCCAGTACTTC.

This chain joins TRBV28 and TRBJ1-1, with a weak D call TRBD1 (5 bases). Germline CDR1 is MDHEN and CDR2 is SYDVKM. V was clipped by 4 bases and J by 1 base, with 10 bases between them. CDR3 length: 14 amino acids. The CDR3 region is CASSYSGTNTEAFF. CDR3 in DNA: TGTGCCAGCAGTTATTCAGGGACGAACACTGAAGCTTTCTTT.